This T cell receptor (beta chain) was sequenced in a study of T cell changes during pregnancy in multiple sclerosis. V was pared by 2 bases and J by 1 base, with 5 bases of the junction left unmatched. The CDR3 has 16 residues. Germline-derived CDR1 and CDR2 are SGHVS and FQNEAQ. The protocol was immunoSEQ multiplex PCR, while the TCRdb copy is restricted to in-frame clones and leaves out a portion. The table has about 47,000 clones, around 92% seen once. The gene calls are TRBV7-8 and TRBJ2-5; 9 nucleotides match TRBD1. Sequenced material: peripheral blood, taken in the third trimester of pregnancy. The source of this sequence is a female donor with multiple sclerosis, enrolled in a pregnancy study. CDR3 region: CASSLLRDRAQETQYF. The DNA for the CDR3 is TGTGCCAGCAGCTTATTGCGGGACAGGGCCCAAGAGACCCAGTACTTC. Based on the CDR3 plus reference TRBV7-8 and TRBJ2-5, the full variable domain is GAGVSQSPRYKVAKRGQDVALRCDPISGHVSLFWYQQALGQGPEFLTYFQNEAQLDKSGLPSDRFFAERPEGSVSTLKIQRTQQEDSAVYLCASSLLRDRAQETQYFGPGTRLLVL.